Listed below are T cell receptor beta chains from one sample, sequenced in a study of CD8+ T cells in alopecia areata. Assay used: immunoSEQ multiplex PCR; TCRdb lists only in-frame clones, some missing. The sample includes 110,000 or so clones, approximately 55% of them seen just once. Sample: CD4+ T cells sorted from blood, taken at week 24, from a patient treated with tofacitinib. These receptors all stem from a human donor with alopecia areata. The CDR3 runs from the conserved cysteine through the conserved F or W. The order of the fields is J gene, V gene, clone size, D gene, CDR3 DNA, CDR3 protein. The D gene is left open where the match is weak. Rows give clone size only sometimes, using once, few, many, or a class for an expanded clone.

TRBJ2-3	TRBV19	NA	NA	TGTGCCAGTAGACCCGGATTCACAGATACGCAGTATTTT	CASRPGFTDTQYF
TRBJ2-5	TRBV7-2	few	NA	TGTGCCAGCAGCCCCCCGGGCCTGGGGAACAGCTGGGAGACCCAGTACTTC	CASSPPGLGNSWETQYF
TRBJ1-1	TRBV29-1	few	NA	TGCAGCGCTCGTCGGTTCGGCACTGAAGCTTTCTTT	CSARRFGTEAFF
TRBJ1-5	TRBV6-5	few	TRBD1	TGTGCCAGCAGCCCGACAGGGGGCAATCAGCCCCAGCATTTT	CASSPTGGNQPQHF
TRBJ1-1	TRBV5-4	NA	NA	TGTGCCAGCAGCTTGGCGGGGGACACTGAAGCTTTCTTT	CASSLAGDTEAFF
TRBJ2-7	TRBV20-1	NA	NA	TGCAGTGCTAGCCGGGGCGAGCAGTACTTC	CSASRGEQYF
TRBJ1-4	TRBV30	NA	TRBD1	TGTGCCCTTGGACAGGGTGGGACTAATGAAAAACTGTTTTTT	CALGQGGTNEKLFF
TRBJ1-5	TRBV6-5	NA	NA	TGTGCCAGCGGGACACTACGTAGCAATCAGCCCCAGCATTTT	CASGTLRSNQPQHF
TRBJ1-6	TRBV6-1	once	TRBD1	TGTGCCAGCAGCTGGGACAGGGTTAATTCACCCCTCCACTTT	CASSWDRVNSPLHF
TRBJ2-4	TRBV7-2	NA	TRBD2	TGTGCCAGCAGCTCCATAGCGGGGAATGGAATCGAGGACTTC	CASSSIAGNGIEDF
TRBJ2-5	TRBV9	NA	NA	TGTGCCAGCAGCGTAAGCCAACGGGAGACCCAGTACTTC	CASSVSQRETQYF
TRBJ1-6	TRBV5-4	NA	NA	TGTGCCAGCAGCTTGGGAGGGGCAGGGACTGTGTCCCTCCACTTT	CASSLGGAGTVSLHF
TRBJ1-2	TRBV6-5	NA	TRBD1	TGTGCCAGCACTCCGGGACAGGACTATGGCTACACCTTC	CASTPGQDYGYTF
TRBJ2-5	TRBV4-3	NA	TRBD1	TGCGCCAGCAGCCAAGTTCACAGGGGGCAAGAGACCCAGTACTTC	CASSQVHRGQETQYF
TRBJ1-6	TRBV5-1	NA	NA	TGCGCCAGCAGCTCTGCGGGGGCGCCAAGCTCCTATAATTCACCCCTCCACTTT	CASSSAGAPSSYNSPLHF
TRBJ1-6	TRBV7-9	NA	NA	TGTGCCAGCAGCTTAGGTCCGAATTCACCCCTCCACTTT	CASSLGPNSPLHF
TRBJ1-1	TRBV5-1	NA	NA	TGCGCCAGCAGCCTCCTGGGCGGCACTGAAGCTTTCTTT	CASSLLGGTEAFF
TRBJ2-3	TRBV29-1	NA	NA	TGCAGCGCCGGGGGACAAATCACAGATACGCAGTATTTT	CSAGGQITDTQYF
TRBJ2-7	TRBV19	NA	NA	TGTGCCAGTAGTAACCGGGACCGCCGGGAGCAGTACTTC	CASSNRDRREQYF
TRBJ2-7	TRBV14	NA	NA	TGTGCCAGCAGCCGGGGTCGACTTCCCTACGAGCAGTACTTC	CASSRGRLPYEQYF
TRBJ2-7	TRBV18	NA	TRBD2	TGTGCCAGCTCACCACCACTAGCGGGAGAGGAGCAGTACTTC	CASSPPLAGEEQYF
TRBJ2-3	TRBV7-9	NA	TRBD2	TGTGCCAGCAGCTCGCGACGGCGGGGGGGCCGCTTGAGCACAGATACGCAGTATTTT	CASSSRRRGGRLSTDTQYF
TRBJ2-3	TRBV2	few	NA	TGTGCCAGCAGTGAACAGGGTCGGGCAGATACGCAGTATTTT	CASSEQGRADTQYF
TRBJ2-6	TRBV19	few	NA	TGTGCCACCAAGCGGGCTCAGTCCAGCTCTGGGGCCAACGTCCTGACTTTC	CATKRAQSSSGANVLTF
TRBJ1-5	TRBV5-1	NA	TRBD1	TGCGCCAGCAGCACCGGGACAGCAAGCAATCAGCCCCAGCATTTT	CASSTGTASNQPQHF
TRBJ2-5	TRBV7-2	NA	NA	TGTGCCAGCAGCCCCAATCCGGGCGGGCAAGAGACCCAGTACTTC	CASSPNPGGQETQYF